This record concerns one TCR beta chain sequence. Antigen specificity is unknown. 13 Jbeta primers and 60 Vbeta primers were used for the PCR. Method: immunoSEQ multiplex PCR; TCRdb's copy keeps in-frame clones and lacks some. The sample includes roughly 64,000 clones. The CDR3 is 11 residues long. Losses at the gene ends were 8 bases for V and 4 bases for J; bases not matched to a gene: 0. Germline V gene lookup returns CDR1 LGHNT and CDR2 FRNRAP. The sample is drawn from a study of cytomegalovirus exposure and HLA in healthy donors. Study at large: A prior analysis found 117 million unique TCR beta sequences from roughly 180 million T cells. Study observations and caveats: HLA allele associations emerged for 16,951 TCR beta sequences in a later analysis, at 0.05 false discovery rate.

The clonotype was recovered from a woman aged 18-29 years in good health and CMV-seronegative. This sequence joins TRBV12-5 and TRBJ2-3, with 7 bases matching TRBD1. Source material: PBMCs. This CDR3 reads CASTGADTQYF. CDR3 bases: TGTGCTAGTACAGGGGCAGATACGCAGTATTTT.